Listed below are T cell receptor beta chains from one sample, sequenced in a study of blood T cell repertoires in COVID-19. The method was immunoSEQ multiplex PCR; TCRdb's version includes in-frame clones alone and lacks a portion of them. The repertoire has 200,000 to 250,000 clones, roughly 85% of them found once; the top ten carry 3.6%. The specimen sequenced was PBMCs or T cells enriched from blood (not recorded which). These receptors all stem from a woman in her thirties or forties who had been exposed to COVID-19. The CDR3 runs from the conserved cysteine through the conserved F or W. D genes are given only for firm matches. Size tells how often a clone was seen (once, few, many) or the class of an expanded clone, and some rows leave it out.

cdr3_nt: TGTGCCAGCAGCCTCCGTCCGGCGGGACAGGCCACTGAAGCTTTCTTT
cdr3_aa: CASSLRPAGQATEAFF
d_call: TRBD1
v_call: TRBV14
j_call: TRBJ1-1
clone_size: -

cdr3_nt: TGTGCCAGCACTAGTCTGAATAACTATGGCTACACCTTC
cdr3_aa: CASTSLNNYGYTF
d_call: -
v_call: TRBV28
j_call: TRBJ1-2
clone_size: once

cdr3_nt: TGTGCCAGCAGCGTAGGGGACTCCCGGCAAATGGATACGCAGTATTTT
cdr3_aa: CASSVGDSRQMDTQYF
d_call: -
v_call: TRBV9
j_call: TRBJ2-3
clone_size: -

cdr3_nt: TGTGCCAGCAGTCAGACCGGGACAGGGGGCACTGAAGCTTTCTTT
cdr3_aa: CASSQTGTGGTEAFF
d_call: TRBD1
v_call: TRBV6-5
j_call: TRBJ1-1
clone_size: -

cdr3_nt: TGTGCCAGCAGTTACGGGGACAGGGGGGCGTACGAGCAGTACTTC
cdr3_aa: CASSYGDRGAYEQYF
d_call: TRBD1
v_call: TRBV6-2/TRBV6-3
j_call: TRBJ2-7
clone_size: -

cdr3_nt: TGTGCCAGCAGCGATTCCATCGGAGGCTCCTATAATTCACCCCTCCACTTT
cdr3_aa: CASSDSIGGSYNSPLHF
d_call: -
v_call: TRBV14
j_call: TRBJ1-6
clone_size: -

cdr3_nt: TGTGCCAGCAGCAGGACAGTCATGAACACTGAAGCTTTCTTT
cdr3_aa: CASSRTVMNTEAFF
d_call: -
v_call: TRBV9
j_call: TRBJ1-1
clone_size: -

cdr3_nt: TGTGCCAGCTCACCGACGAGAGCGACAGGAAGCTCTGGAAACACCATATATTTT
cdr3_aa: CASSPTRATGSSGNTIYF
d_call: -
v_call: TRBV18
j_call: TRBJ1-3
clone_size: -

cdr3_nt: TGTGCCAGCGTAACAGGGGGGACAACTAATGAAAAACTGTTTTTT
cdr3_aa: CASVTGGTTNEKLFF
d_call: TRBD1
v_call: TRBV28
j_call: TRBJ1-4
clone_size: once

cdr3_nt: TGTGCCAGCAGTTACGTCGCCCGGGGTTCACCCCTCCACTTT
cdr3_aa: CASSYVARGSPLHF
d_call: -
v_call: TRBV6-5
j_call: TRBJ1-6
clone_size: -

cdr3_nt: TGTGCCAGCAGCCAGGGACAGGGGGCGTACACTGAAGCTTTCTTT
cdr3_aa: CASSQGQGAYTEAFF
d_call: TRBD1
v_call: TRBV3-1/TRBV3-2
j_call: TRBJ1-1
clone_size: -

cdr3_nt: TGTGCCAGCAGCTCCGCCGGACTAGCGGGGGGCGGCTCCTACAATGAGCAGTTCTTC
cdr3_aa: CASSSAGLAGGGSYNEQFF
d_call: TRBD2
v_call: TRBV7-3
j_call: TRBJ2-1
clone_size: -

cdr3_nt: TGTGCCAGCAGCCAAGGTCTAGCGGGGTCCTACGAGCAGTACTTC
cdr3_aa: CASSQGLAGSYEQYF
d_call: TRBD2
v_call: TRBV3-1/TRBV3-2
j_call: TRBJ2-7
clone_size: -

cdr3_nt: TGTGCCAGCAGTTACTCGGGGACAGGGGGCGCGAGTCGGGAAGAGACCCAGTACTTC
cdr3_aa: CASSYSGTGGASREETQYF
d_call: TRBD1
v_call: TRBV6-2/TRBV6-3
j_call: TRBJ2-5
clone_size: -

cdr3_nt: TGTGCCAGCAGCTTAAACAGGGACCGAGAGACCCAGTACTTC
cdr3_aa: CASSLNRDRETQYF
d_call: -
v_call: TRBV5-5
j_call: TRBJ2-5
clone_size: once

cdr3_nt: TGTGCCAGCAGCCCACCCCCCCCATCCTGGCGGGGGTTGATCTACGAGCAGTACTTC
cdr3_aa: CASSPPPPSWRGLIYEQYF
d_call: TRBD2
v_call: TRBV7-2
j_call: TRBJ2-7
clone_size: -